This record concerns one T cell receptor (beta chain) sequence. During its preparation, the TCRbeta library received unique molecular identifiers. Via MiXCR, TCRdb re-called the PCR reads, giving one row per CDR3 protein. Here the sample spans around 600,000 distinct CDR3 sequences, approximately 15% being singletons. This entry belongs to a study of T-cell reconstitution after alpha-beta-depleted transplantation in children. The source is a human donor who donated a stem cell graft to a child with acute myeloid leukemia. This specimen consisted of PBMCs from the stem cell graft donor, obtained from the stem cell graft.

CDR3 residues: CASSLEGQSTDTQYF. For the CDR3, the DNA is TGCGCCAGCAGCTTGGAGGGACAGAGCACAGATACGCAGTATTTT. V usage is TRBV5-1 and J usage is TRBJ2-3; 7 bases match TRBD1. The V segment lost 0 bases and the J segment 0 bases; nucleotides outside the gene matches: 1. CDR3 length: 15 residues. Germline lookup yields CDR1 SGHRS and CDR2 YFSETQ.